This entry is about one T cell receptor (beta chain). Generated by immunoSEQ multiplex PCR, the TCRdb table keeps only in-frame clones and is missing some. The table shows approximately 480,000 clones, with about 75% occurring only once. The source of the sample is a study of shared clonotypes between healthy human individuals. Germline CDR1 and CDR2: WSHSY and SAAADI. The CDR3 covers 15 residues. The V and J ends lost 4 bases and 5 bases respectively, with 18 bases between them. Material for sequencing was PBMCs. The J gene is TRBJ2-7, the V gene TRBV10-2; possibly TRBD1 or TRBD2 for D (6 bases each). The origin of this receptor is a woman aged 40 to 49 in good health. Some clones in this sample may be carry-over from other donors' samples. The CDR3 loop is CASSVVGGGMNEQYF. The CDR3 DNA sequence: TGCGCCAGCAGTGTCGTTGGGGGCGGGATGAACGAGCAGTACTTC.